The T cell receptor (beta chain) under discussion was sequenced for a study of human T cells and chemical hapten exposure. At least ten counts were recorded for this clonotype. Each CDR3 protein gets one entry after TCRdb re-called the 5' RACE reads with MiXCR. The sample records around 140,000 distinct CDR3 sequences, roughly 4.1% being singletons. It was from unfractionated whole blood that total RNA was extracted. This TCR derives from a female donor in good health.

The CDR3 nucleotides are TGCGCCAGCAGTGACTCAGGGAGCACTGAAGCTTTCTTT. This encodes CASSDSGSTEAFF. This chain connects TRBV10-2 to TRBJ1-1, with TRBD1 as a possible D gene (5 bases). CDR1 is WSHSY and CDR2 is SAAADI in the germline V gene. V shed 3 bases and J shed 4 bases, with 9 bases lying between them. This CDR3 is built from 13 residues.